Listed here are 27 T cell receptor beta chains from one sample, sequenced in a study of blood T cell repertoires in COVID-19. Profiling relied on immunoSEQ multiplex PCR, and the TCRdb table lists in-frame clones only, not all of them. The sample has over 250,000 clones; about 89% are singletons. The material sequenced was peripheral blood. The source of these receptors is a woman aged 55 to 70 with acute or convalescent COVID-19.

The rearrangement uses TRBV29-1 and TRBJ1-1, with 8 nucleotides matching TRBD1. V gave up 7 bases and J gave up 1 base; unmatched junction bases: 11. Germline values: CDR1 SQVTM, CDR2 ANQGSEA. The CDR3 runs 15 residues. The CDR3 loop is CSAMRGGTGNTEAFF. CDR3 DNA sequence: TGCAGCGCCATGCGGGGGGGGACAGGGAACACTGAAGCTTTCTTT.

The chain links TRBV19 to TRBJ1-2, with D uncertain. V lost 6 bases and J lost 5, with 16 bases in between. Germline CDR1 is LNHDA and CDR2 is SQIVND (reference sequence). The CDR3 consists of 14 residues. CDR3 protein: CASSSIFMEYGYTF. For the CDR3, the DNA is TGTGCCAGTAGCAGTATCTTTATGGAGTATGGCTACACCTTC.

Details on this clone: Additional DNA sequences in this sample encode the identical CDR3. This rearrangement joins TRBV27 to TRBJ1-5; possibly TRBD1 for D (6 bases). Trimming took off 4 bases at V and 0 bases at J, with 7 bases between the two ends. The germline V gene has CDR1 MNHEY and CDR2 SMNVEV (reference sequence). This CDR3 has 14 residues. This chain's CDR3 is CASSSQGSNQPQHF. CDR3 in DNA: TGTGCCAGCAGTTCACAGGGTAGCAATCAGCCCCAGCATTTT.

The chain employs TRBV5-1 and TRBJ2-2; TRBD2 matches 10 bases. J gave up 5 bases and V 0 bases, and 13 bases lay outside the gene matches. The CDR3 consists of 19 residues. Germline V CDR1 and CDR2: SGHRS, YFSETQ. For the CDR3, the DNA is TGCGCCAGCAGCTTGGGTCTAGCGGGGGCAAAGCTATTAACCGGGGAGCTGTTTTTT. It codes for CASSLGLAGAKLLTGELFF.

The chain combines TRBV7-9 with TRBJ1-3, with 7 bases lining up with TRBD1. This CDR3 is built from 15 residues. V dropped 4 bases and J dropped 0; count of bases not matched to a gene: 3. Per germline, CDR1 SEHNR and CDR2 FQNEAQ (reference sequence). The CDR3 DNA sequence: TGTGCCAGCAGCTCGACAGGGAGCTCTGGAAACACCATATATTTT. It translates to CASSSTGSSGNTIYF.

The V gene is TRBV6-5, the J gene TRBJ1-3; D unclear. The V gene lost 6 bases and the J gene lost 0 bases, with 9 bases spanning the gap. Germline V gene sequence: CDR1 MNHEY, CDR2 SVGAGI. This CDR3 has 14 residues. CDR3 DNA sequence: TGTGCCAGCAGCGACGGGGTCTCTGGAAACACCATATATTTT. This codes for CASSDGVSGNTIYF.

The CDR3, as DNA: TGTGCCAGCAGATCCGTATCTGAAGCTTTCTTT. It specifies CASRSVSEAFF. The chain links TRBV12-3 or TRBV12-4 to TRBJ1-1, with unresolved D. Trimming cost V 6 bases and J 6 bases, with 8 bases left between them. The CDR3 length is 11 residues.

The J gene is TRBJ1-4, the V gene TRBV7-9, with 11 positions matching TRBD1. Germline lookup yields CDR1 SEHNR and CDR2 FQNEAQ (reference sequence). The V gene end was trimmed by 5 bases and the J gene end by 6 bases; junction bases not matched to a gene: 5. The CDR3 has 15 amino acids. The CDR3: CASSPGQGAHEKLFF. The CDR3 DNA reads TGTGCCAGCAGCCCCGGACAGGGGGCGCATGAAAAACTGTTTTTT.

This chain links TRBV9 with TRBJ2-3; D unclear. The V end was cut by 4 bases, the J end by 8 bases, with 14 bases between. The germline CDR1 and CDR2 sequences are SGDLS and YYNGEE. The CDR3 is made up of 13 amino acids. The CDR3 spells CASSFGSVGTQYF. The CDR3 DNA sequence: TGTGCCAGCAGCTTCGGGTCTGTGGGTACGCAGTATTTT.

The rearrangement joins TRBV6-1 to TRBJ1-6; 7 bases agree with TRBD1. CDR3 length: 18 residues. CDR1 and CDR2 from the germline V gene are MNHNS and SASEGT. V was pared by 2 bases and J by 9 bases, with 16 bases of the junction left unmatched. This CDR3 is CASSEMLLGTGVRSPLHF. In nucleotides, the CDR3 is TGTGCCAGCAGTGAAATGTTGTTGGGAACAGGGGTTCGTTCACCCCTCCACTTT.

Notes on this clone: A read error may account for a junction end that differs from germline. This chain links TRBV28 with TRBJ1-1, with 7 bases aligning to TRBD1. The CDR3 totals 11 residues. Germline values: CDR1 MDHEN, CDR2 SYDVKM. The CDR3 loop is CASRLKTGTLF. CDR3 sequence (DNA): TGTGCCAGCAGACTAAAGACAGGGACATTATTT.

The chain recombines TRBV27 with TRBJ2-3, with D unresolved. The germline CDR1 and CDR2 sequences are MNHEY and SMNVEV (reference sequence). Trimming cost V 6 bases and J 0 bases, with 4 bases left between them. The CDR3 is 12 amino acids. The CDR3 DNA follows: TGTGCCAGCAGCGAGAGCACAGATACGCAGTATTTT. This sequence encodes CASSESTDTQYF.

The genes are TRBV12-3 or TRBV12-4 and TRBJ2-7; D uncertain. This CDR3 has 11 amino acids. The V and J ends lost 6 bases and 4 bases respectively, with 7 bases between them. This CDR3 reads CASSYEYEQYF. CDR3 nucleotides: TGTGCCAGCAGCTACGAATACGAGCAGTACTTC.

V usage is TRBV4-1 and J usage is TRBJ2-1; 8 bases fit TRBD2. The CDR3 covers 18 residues. Germline V CDR1 and CDR2: MGHRA, YSYEKL. V shed 1 base, J shed 8 bases, and the junction held 16 bases outside the gene matches. CDR3 sequence: CASSQVAGASGSYHEQFF. Written as DNA, the CDR3 is TGCGCCAGCAGCCAAGTGGCCGGAGCTAGCGGGTCTTACCATGAGCAGTTCTTC.

This clone occurred a few times. CDR3 region: CASSVGTNQYNEQFF. The CDR3 DNA follows: TGTGCCAGCAGCGTAGGGACAAACCAATACAATGAGCAGTTCTTC. The rearrangement joins TRBV9 to TRBJ2-1, with a possible D match to TRBD1 (5 bases). Trimming cost V 0 bases and J 4 bases, with 11 bases left between them. This CDR3 has 15 residues. Germline lookup yields CDR1 SGDLS and CDR2 YYNGEE.

V and J are TRBV2 and TRBJ1-1, with D possibly being TRBD1 (5 bases). CDR3 length: 14 amino acids. V lost 3 bases and J 4 bases, leaving 12 bases between the germline ends. CDR1 is SNHLY, CDR2 FYNNEI, per germline. As DNA, the CDR3 is TGTGCCAGCAGTGAGAGTTTCGGGGGCACTGAAGCTTTCTTT. Translating it yields CASSESFGGTEAFF.

Of note for this clone: In the same sample, other DNA sequences code for this CDR3. The V gene is TRBV6-5, the J gene TRBJ1-2; the match to TRBD1 covers 7 bases. After removal of 0 bases from V and 1 base from J, the junction contained 2 bases not matched to a gene. Germline CDR1 reads MNHEY; CDR2 reads SVGAGI. The CDR3 has 15 residues. CDR3 residues: CASSYSSGGNYGYTF. DNA for the CDR3: TGTGCCAGCAGTTACTCTTCAGGGGGTAACTATGGCTACACCTTC.

This clone was counted only a few times. The chain joins TRBV4-3 to TRBJ1-1, with TRBD1 identical over 8 bases. After removal of 1 base from V and 5 bases from J, the junction contained 6 bases not matched to a gene. The CDR3 consists of 15 residues. Germline V CDR1 and CDR2: LGHNA, YSLEER. The CDR3 loop is CASSQGPRGHTEAFF. CDR3 coding DNA: TGCGCCAGCAGCCAAGGTCCCAGGGGGCATACTGAAGCTTTCTTT.

On this clone itself: One end of the junction varies from germline; a read error may be responsible. The chain recombines TRBV6-1 with TRBJ2-1; the match to TRBD2 covers 9 bases. CDR3 size: 13 residues. The germline V gene encodes CDR1 MNHNS and CDR2 SASEGT. CDR3: CASSRSGSGVPVF. CDR3 DNA sequence: TGTGCCAGCAGCCGTAGCGGGAGTGGAGTCCCGGTCTTC.

This clone was counted a single time. The chain links TRBV7-9 to TRBJ1-2, with D maybe TRBD1 (5 bases). Germline CDR1 reads SEHNR; CDR2 reads FQNEAQ (reference sequence). Trimming took 1 base from V and 1 from J, leaving 13 bases between them. The CDR3 sequence is 16 residues long. CDR3 nucleotides: TGTGCCAGCAGCTTAGGAGGACACCTAGTTAACTATGGCTACACCTTC. Translation gives CASSLGGHLVNYGYTF.

The chain uses TRBV29-1 and TRBJ2-3; perhaps TRBD1 as D (6 bases). This CDR3 is built from 16 residues. V dropped 4 bases and J dropped 5 bases, with 22 bases sitting between them. Germline CDR1 SQVTM, CDR2 ANQGSEA. The CDR3 protein is CSVVPTSPGHQDTQYF. DNA of the CDR3: TGCAGCGTTGTCCCAACTTCCCCGGGACACCAAGATACGCAGTATTTT.

This chain connects TRBV19 to TRBJ1-6, with unresolved D. V was shortened by 4 bases and J by 8 bases, with 6 bases between the two germline ends. This CDR3 has 12 residues. From germline, CDR1 is LNHDA and CDR2 SQIVND (reference sequence). The CDR3 reads CASSKQDSPLHF. CDR3 DNA sequence: TGTGCCAGTAGTAAACAAGATTCACCCCTCCACTTT. The full variable domain, with the rest looked up from reference TRBV19 and TRBJ1-6, is DGGITQSPKYLFRKEGQNVTLSCEQNLNHDAMYWYRQDPGQGLRLIYYSQIVNDFQKGDIAEGYSVSREKKESFPLTVTSAQKNPTAFYLCASSKQDSPLHFGNGTRLTVT.

V usage is TRBV6-2 or TRBV6-3 and J usage is TRBJ2-1; D might be TRBD1 (6 bases). The CDR3 is made up of 17 amino acids. The V end lost 2 bases, the J end lost 1 base, and 15 bases lay between the germline ends. The V gene's germline CDR1 is MNHEY and CDR2 SVGEGT. The CDR3 sequence is CASSYPTGTLSYNEQFF. CDR3 in DNA: TGTGCCAGCAGTTACCCTACCGGGACACTGTCCTACAATGAGCAGTTCTTC.

A single count supports this clone. The chain uses TRBV4-3 and TRBJ2-1; D call uncertain. The germline gives CDR1 LGHNA, CDR2 YSLEER. V lost 7 bases and J 0 bases, leaving 10 bases between the germline ends. The length of the CDR3 is 14 residues. The DNA for the CDR3 is TGCGCCAGCAATGACACTGGCTCCTACAATGAGCAGTTCTTC. This codes for CASNDTGSYNEQFF.

This clone was observed a single time. V and J are TRBV20-1 and TRBJ2-1; 8 bases match TRBD2. Unmatched junction bases numbered 12, after V lost 3 bases and J lost 5 bases. This CDR3 is built from 16 residues. CDR1 DFQATT and CDR2 SNEGSKA come from the germline V gene (reference sequence). The CDR3 reads CSASPFGREANNEQFF. The CDR3, as DNA: TGCAGTGCTAGTCCGTTTGGGCGGGAGGCGAACAATGAGCAGTTCTTC.

The chain is built from TRBV24-1 and TRBJ1-5; 7 nucleotides agree with TRBD1. J was trimmed by 2 bases and V by 4 bases; bases with no gene match: 10. Germline lookup yields CDR1 KGHDR and CDR2 SFDVKD. CDR3 length: 17 amino acids. The CDR3 region has the DNA TGTGCCACCAGTGACACGACAGGGCCCGGGGGCAATCAGCCCCAGCATTTT. Amino acids: CATSDTTGPGGNQPQHF.

The V and J genes are TRBV2 and TRBJ2-7; no firm D call. V lost 2 bases and J 2 bases, leaving 7 bases between the germline ends. Germline CDR1 and CDR2: SNHLY and FYNNEI. The CDR3 consists of 13 residues. CDR3: CASSEPYPYEQYF. The CDR3 DNA sequence: TGTGCCAGCAGTGAACCCTATCCCTACGAGCAGTACTTC. The variable domain in full, completed from reference TRBV2 and TRBJ2-7, reads EPEVTQTPSHQVTQMGQEVILRCVPISNHLYFYWYRQILGQKVEFLVSFYNNEISEKSEIFDDQFSVERPDGSNFTLKIRSTKLEDSAMYFCASSEPYPYEQYFGPGTRLTVT.